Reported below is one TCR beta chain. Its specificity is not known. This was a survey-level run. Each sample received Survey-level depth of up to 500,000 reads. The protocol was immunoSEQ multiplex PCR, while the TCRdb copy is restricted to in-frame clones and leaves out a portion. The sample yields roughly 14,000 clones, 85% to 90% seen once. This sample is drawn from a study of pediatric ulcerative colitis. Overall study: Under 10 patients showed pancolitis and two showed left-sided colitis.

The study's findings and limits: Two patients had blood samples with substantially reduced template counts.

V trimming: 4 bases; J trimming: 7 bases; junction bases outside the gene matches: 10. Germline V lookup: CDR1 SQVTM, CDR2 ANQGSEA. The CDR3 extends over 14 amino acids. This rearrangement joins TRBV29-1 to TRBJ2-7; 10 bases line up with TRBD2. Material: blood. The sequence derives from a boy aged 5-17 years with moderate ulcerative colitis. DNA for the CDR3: TGCAGCGTTGGTTCTAGCGGGAGCATTTGGGAGCAGTACTTC. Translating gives CSVGSSGSIWEQYF.